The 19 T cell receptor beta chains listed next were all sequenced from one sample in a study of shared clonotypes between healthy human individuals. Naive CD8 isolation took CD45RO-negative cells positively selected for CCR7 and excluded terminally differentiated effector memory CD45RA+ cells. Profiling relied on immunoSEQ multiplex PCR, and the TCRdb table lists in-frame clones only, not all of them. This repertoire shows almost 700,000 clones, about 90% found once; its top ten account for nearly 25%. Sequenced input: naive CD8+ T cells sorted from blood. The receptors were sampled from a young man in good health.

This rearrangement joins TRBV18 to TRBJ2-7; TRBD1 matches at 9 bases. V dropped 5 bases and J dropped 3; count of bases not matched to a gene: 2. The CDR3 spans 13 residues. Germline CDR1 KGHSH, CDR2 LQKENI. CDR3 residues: CASSGGQGYEQYF. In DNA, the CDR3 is TGTGCCAGCTCAGGGGGACAGGGCTACGAGCAGTACTTC. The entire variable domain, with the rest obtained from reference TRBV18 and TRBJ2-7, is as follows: NAGVMQNPRHLVRRRGQEARLRCSPMKGHSHVYWYRQLPEEGLKFMVYLQKENIIDESGMPKERFSAEFPKEGPSILRIQQVVRGDSAAYFCASSGGQGYEQYFGPGTRLTVT.

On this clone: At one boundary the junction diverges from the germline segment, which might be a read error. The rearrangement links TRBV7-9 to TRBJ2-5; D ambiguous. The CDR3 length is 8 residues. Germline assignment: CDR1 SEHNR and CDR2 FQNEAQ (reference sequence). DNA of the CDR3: TGTGCCAGCGGCCCCCGGGACTTC. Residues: CASGPRDF. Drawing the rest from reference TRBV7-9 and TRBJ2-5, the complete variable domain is DTGVSQNPRHKITKRGQNVTFRCDPISEHNRLYWYRQTLGQGPEFLTYFQNEAQLEKSRLLSDRFSAERPKGSFSTLEIQRTEQGDSAMYLCASGPRDFGPGTRLLVL.

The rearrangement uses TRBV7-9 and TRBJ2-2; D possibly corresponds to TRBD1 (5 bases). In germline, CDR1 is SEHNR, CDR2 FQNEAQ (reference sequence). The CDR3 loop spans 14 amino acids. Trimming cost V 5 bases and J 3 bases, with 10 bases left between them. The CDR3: CASSPAGYTGELFF. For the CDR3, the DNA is TGTGCCAGCAGCCCAGCAGGGTACACCGGGGAGCTGTTTTTT.

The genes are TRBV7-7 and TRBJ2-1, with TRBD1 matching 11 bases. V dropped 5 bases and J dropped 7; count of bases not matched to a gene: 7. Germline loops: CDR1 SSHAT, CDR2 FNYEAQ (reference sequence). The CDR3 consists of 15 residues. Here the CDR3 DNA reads TGTGCCAGCAGCCCTGGACAGGGGGCGATGAATGAGCAGTTCTTC. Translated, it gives CASSPGQGAMNEQFF.

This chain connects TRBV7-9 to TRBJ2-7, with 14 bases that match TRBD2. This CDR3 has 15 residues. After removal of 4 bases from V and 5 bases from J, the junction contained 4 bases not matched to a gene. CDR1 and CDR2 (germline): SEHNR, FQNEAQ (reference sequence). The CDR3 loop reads CASSSLTSGRDEQYF. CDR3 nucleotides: TGTGCCAGCAGCTCCCTGACTAGCGGGAGGGACGAGCAGTACTTC.

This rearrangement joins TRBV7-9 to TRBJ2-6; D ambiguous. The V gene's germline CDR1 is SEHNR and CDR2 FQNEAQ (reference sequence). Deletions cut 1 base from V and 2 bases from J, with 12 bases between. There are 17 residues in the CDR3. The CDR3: CASSLERTLAGANVLTF. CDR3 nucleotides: TGTGCCAGCAGCTTAGAACGAACTCTCGCTGGGGCCAACGTCCTGACTTTC.

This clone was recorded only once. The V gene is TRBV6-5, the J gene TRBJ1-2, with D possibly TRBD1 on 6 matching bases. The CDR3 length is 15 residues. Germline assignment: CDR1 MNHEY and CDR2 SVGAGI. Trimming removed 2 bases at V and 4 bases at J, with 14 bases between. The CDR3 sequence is CASSYEPGTPYGYTF. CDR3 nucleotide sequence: TGTGCCAGCAGTTACGAACCCGGGACACCCTATGGCTACACCTTC.

The DNA of the CDR3 is TGTGCCAGCAGCGCGGGTCTGGAGCAGTACTTC. Translation: CASSAGLEQYF. The chain combines TRBV5-6 with TRBJ2-7, with D possibly matching TRBD2 (5 bases). Trimming took off 4 bases at V and 7 bases at J, with 9 bases between the two ends. From germline, CDR1 is SGHDT and CDR2 YYEEEE. This CDR3 has 11 amino acids. Filled out from reference TRBV5-6 and TRBJ2-7, the complete variable domain reads DAGVTQSPTHLIKTRGQQVTLRCSPKSGHDTVSWYQQALGQGPQFIFQYYEEEERQRGNFPDRFSGHQFPNYSSELNVNALLLGDSALYLCASSAGLEQYFGPGTRLTVT.

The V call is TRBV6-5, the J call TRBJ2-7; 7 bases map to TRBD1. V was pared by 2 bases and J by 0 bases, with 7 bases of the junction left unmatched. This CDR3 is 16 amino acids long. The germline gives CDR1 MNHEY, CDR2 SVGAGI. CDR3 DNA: TGTGCCAGCAGTTACCGTAGGACAGGAAGCTCCTACGAGCAGTACTTC. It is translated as CASSYRRTGSSYEQYF.

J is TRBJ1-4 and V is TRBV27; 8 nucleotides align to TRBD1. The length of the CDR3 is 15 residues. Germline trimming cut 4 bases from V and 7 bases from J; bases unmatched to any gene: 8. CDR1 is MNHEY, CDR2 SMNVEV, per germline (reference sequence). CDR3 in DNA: TGTGCCAGCAGTTCAAGACAGGGGCCGGGTGAAAAACTGTTTTTT. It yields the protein CASSSRQGPGEKLFF.

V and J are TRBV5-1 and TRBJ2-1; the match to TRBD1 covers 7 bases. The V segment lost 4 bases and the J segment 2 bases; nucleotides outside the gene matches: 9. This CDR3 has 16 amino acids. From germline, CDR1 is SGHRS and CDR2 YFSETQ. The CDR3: CASSGGDRAPYNEQFF. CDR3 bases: TGCGCCAGCAGCGGAGGCGACAGGGCCCCCTACAATGAGCAGTTCTTC. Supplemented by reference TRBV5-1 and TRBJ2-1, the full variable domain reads KAGVTQTPRYLIKTRGQQVTLSCSPISGHRSVSWYQQTPGQGLQFLFEYFSETQRNKGNFPGRFSGRQFSNSRSEMNVSTLELGDSALYLCASSGGDRAPYNEQFFGPGTRLTVL.

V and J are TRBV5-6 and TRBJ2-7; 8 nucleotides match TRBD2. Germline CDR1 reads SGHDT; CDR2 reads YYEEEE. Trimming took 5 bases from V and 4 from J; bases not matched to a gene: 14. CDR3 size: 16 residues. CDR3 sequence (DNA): TGTGCCAGCAGTTATCCCTCCCGGGAGGGCCCATACGAGCAGTACTTC. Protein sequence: CASSYPSREGPYEQYF.

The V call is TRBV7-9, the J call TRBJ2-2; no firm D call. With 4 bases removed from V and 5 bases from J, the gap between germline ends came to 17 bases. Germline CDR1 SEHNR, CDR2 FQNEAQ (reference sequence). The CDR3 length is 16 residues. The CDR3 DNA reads TGTGCCAGCAGCTCAGGAGCTTCCGGCCTAACCGGGGAGCTGTTTTTT. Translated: CASSSGASGLTGELFF.

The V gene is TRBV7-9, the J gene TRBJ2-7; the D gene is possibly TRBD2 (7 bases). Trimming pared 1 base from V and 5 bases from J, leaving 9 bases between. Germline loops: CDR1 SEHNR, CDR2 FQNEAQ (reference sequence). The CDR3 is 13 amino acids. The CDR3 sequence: CASSLGGGDEQYF. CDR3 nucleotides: TGTGCCAGCAGCTTAGGAGGGGGGGACGAGCAGTACTTC.

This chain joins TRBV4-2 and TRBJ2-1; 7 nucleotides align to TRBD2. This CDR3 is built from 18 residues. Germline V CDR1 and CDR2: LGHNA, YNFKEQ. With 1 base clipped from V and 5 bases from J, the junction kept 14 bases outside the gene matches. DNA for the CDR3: TGTGCCAGCAGCCAAGCTCACCTATTGACTAGCAACGACAATGAGCAGTTCTTC. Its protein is CASSQAHLLTSNDNEQFF.

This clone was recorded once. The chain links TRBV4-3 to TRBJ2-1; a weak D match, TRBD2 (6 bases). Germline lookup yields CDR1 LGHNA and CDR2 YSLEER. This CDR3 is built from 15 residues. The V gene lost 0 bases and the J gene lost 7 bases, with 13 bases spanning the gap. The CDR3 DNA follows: TGCGCCAGCAGCCAAGATCTGCTAGCGTGGAATGAGCAGTTCTTC. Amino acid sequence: CASSQDLLAWNEQFF.

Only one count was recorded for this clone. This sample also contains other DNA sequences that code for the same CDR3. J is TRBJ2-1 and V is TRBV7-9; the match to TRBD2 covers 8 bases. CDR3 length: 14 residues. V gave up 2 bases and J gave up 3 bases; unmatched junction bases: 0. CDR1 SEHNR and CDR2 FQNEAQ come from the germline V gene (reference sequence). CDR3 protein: CASSLTSGYNEQFF. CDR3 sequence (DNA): TGTGCCAGCAGCTTAACTAGCGGCTACAATGAGCAGTTCTTC.

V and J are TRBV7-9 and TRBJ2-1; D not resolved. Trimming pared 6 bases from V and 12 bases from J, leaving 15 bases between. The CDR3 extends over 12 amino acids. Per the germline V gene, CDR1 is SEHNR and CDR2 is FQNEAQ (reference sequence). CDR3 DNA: TGTGCCAGCAGGTCCATCGAAATAAGGCAGTTCTTC. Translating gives CASRSIEIRQFF.

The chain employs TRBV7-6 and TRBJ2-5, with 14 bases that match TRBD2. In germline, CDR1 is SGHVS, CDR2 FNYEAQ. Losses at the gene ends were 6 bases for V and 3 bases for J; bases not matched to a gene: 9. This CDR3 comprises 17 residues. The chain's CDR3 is CASSDNPGLAGEETQYF. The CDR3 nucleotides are TGTGCCAGCAGTGACAATCCGGGACTAGCGGGAGAAGAGACCCAGTACTTC. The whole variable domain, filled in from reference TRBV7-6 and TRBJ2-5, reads GAGVSQSPRYKVTKRGQDVALRCDPISGHVSLYWYRQALGQGPEFLTYFNYEAQQDKSGLPNDRFSAERPEGSISTLTIQRTEQRDSAMYRCASSDNPGLAGEETQYFGPGTRLLVL.